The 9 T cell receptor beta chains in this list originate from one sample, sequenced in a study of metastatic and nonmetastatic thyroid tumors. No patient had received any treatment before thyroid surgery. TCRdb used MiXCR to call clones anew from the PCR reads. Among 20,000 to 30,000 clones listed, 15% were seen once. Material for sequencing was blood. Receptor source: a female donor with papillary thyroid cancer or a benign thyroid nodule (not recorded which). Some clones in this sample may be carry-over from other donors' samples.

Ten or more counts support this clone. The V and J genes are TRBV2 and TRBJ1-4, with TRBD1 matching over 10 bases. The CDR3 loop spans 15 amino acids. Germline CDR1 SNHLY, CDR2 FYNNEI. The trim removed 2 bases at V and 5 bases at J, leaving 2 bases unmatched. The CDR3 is CASSEWDRGNEKLFF. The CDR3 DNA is TGTGCCAGCAGTGAATGGGACAGGGGAAATGAAAAACTGTTTTTT.

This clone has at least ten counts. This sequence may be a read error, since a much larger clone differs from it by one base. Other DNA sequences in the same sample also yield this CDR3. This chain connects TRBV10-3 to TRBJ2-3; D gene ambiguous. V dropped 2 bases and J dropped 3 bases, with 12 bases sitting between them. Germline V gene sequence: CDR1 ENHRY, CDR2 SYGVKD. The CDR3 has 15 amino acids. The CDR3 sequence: CAISEVVLSTDTQYF. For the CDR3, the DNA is TGTGCCATCAGTGAGGTAGTCCTTAGTACAGATACGCAGTATTTT.

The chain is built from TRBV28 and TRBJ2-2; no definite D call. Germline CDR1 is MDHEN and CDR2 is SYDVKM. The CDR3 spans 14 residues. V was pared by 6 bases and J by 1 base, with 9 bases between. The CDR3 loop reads CASRGGLNTGELFF. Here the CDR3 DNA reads TGTGCCAGCAGAGGCGGATTGAACACCGGGGAGCTGTTTTTT. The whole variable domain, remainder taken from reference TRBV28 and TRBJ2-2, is DVKVTQSSRYLVKRTGEKVFLECVQDMDHENMFWYRQDPGLGLRLIYFSYDVKMKEKGDIPEGYSVSREKKERFSLILESASTNQTSMYLCASRGGLNTGELFFGEGSRLTVL.

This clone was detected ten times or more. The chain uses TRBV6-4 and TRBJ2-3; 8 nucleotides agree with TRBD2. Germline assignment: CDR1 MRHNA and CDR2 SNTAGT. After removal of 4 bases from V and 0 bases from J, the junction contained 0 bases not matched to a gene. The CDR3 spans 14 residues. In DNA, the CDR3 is TGTGCCAGCAGTGCTAGCGGGAGCACAGATACGCAGTATTTT. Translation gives CASSASGSTDTQYF.

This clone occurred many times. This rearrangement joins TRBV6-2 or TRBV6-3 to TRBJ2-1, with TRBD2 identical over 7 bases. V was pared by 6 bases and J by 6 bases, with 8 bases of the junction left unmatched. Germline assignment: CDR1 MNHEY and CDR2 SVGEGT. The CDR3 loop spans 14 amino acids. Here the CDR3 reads CASSWGGVGNEQFF. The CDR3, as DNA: TGTGCCAGCAGCTGGGGAGGGGTGGGCAATGAGCAGTTCTTC.

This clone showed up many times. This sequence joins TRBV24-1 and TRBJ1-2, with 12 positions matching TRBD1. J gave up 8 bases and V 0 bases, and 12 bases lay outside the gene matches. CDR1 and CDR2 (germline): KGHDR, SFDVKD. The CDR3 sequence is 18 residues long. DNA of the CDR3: TGTGCCACCAGTGATTTGCAGGGGACAGGGGGCGCCCTGAACGGCTACACCTTC. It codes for CATSDLQGTGGALNGYTF.

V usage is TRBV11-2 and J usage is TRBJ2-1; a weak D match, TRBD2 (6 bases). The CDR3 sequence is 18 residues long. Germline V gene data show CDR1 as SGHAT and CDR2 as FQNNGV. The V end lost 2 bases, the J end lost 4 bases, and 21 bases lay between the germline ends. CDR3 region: CASSLSPQHTGAYNEQFF. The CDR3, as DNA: TGTGCCAGCAGCTTATCACCCCAGCATACGGGAGCATACAATGAGCAGTTCTTC.

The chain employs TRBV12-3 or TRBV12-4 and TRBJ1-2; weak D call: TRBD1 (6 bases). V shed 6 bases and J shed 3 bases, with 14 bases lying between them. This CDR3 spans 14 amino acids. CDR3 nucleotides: TGTGCCAGCAGCCAAGGGGGGGTGGACTATGGCTACACCTTC. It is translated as CASSQGGVDYGYTF.

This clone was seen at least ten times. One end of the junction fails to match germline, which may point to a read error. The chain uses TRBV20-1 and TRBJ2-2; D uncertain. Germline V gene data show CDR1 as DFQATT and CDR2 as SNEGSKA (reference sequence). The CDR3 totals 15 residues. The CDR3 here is CSASPLAAKTGELFF. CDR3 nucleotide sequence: TGCAGTGCTAGTCCGTTGGCAGCGAAAACCGGGGAGCTGTTTTTT.